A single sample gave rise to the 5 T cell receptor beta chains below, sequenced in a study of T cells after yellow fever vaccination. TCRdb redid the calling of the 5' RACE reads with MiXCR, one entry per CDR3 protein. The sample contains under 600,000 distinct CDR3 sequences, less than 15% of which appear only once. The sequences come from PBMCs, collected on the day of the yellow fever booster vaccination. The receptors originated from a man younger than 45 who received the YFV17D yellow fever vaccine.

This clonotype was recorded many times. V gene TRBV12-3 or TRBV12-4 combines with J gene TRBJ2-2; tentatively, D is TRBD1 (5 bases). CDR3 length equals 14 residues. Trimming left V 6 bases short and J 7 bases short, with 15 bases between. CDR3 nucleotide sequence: TGTGCCAGCAGGATCACAGGATCCGGCGGGGAGCTGTTTTTT. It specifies CASRITGSGGELFF.

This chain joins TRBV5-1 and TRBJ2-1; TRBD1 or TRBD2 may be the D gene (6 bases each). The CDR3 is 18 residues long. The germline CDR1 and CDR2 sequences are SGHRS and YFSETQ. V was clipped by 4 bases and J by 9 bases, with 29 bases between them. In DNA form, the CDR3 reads TGCGCCAGCAGCGAGCGGGCAGGGGCCACATCTGGGTCTGGTGAGCAGTTCTTC. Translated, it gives CASSERAGATSGSGEQFF.

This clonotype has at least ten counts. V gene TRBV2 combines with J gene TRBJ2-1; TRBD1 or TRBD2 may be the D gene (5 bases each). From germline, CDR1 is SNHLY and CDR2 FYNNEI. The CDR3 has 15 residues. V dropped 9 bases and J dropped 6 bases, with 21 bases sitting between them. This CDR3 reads CARGDPVARLNEQFF. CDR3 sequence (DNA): TGTGCCAGGGGGGATCCGGTAGCCAGGCTCAATGAGCAGTTCTTC.

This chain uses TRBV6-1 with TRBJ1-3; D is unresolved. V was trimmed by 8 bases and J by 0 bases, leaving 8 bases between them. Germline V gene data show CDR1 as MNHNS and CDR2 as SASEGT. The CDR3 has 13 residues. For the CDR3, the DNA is TGTGCCAGCCAGCTCAACTCTGGAAACACCATATATTTT. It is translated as CASQLNSGNTIYF.

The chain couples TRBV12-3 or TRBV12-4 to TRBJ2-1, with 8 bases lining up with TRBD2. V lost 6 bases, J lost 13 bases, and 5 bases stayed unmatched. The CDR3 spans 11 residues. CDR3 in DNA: TGTGCCAGCAGCCGCGGGGGGCGTCAGTTCTTC. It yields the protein CASSRGGRQFF.